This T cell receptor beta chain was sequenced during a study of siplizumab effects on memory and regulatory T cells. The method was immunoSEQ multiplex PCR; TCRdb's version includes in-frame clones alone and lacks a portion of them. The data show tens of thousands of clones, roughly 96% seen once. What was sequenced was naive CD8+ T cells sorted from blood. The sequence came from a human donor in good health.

CDR3 amino acids: CASSRSTYGGYEQYF. CDR3 nucleotides: TGTGCCAGCAGCCGCTCAACATACGGGGGATACGAGCAGTACTTC. This chain uses TRBV5-4 with TRBJ2-7; possible D gene TRBD2, 6 bases. The germline gives CDR1 SGHNT, CDR2 YYREEE (reference sequence). V lost 4 bases and J 4 bases, leaving 18 bases between the germline ends. The length of the CDR3 is 15 residues. Looking up the rest from reference TRBV5-4 and TRBJ2-7 gives the full variable domain: ETGVTQSPTHLIKTRGQQVTLRCSSQSGHNTVSWYQQALGQGPQFIFQYYREEENGRGNFPPRFSGLQFPNYSSELNVNALELDDSALYLCASSRSTYGGYEQYFGPGTRLTVT.